A single sample gave rise to the 2 T cell receptor beta chains below, sequenced in a study of T-cell reconstitution after alpha-beta-depleted transplantation in children. During its preparation, the TCRbeta library received unique molecular identifiers. TCRdb ran MiXCR on the PCR reads and lists one entry per CDR3 protein. The data contain about 510,000 distinct CDR3 sequences, 9.5% to 12% of them seen just once; the ten biggest clones take up 13% to 15%. The material was PBMCs, mostly from graft donor cells, obtained 180 days after TCRalphabeta/CD19-depleted stem cell transplant. The receptors stem from a female patient aged 2-15 years who had a stem cell transplant for aplastic anemia, so the T cells may come from the graft donor.

This clonotype was observed a handful of times. CDR3 region: CASSLVTSGADTQYF. The CDR3 DNA follows: TGTGCCAGCAGCTTAGTGACTAGCGGGGCAGATACGCAGTATTTT. The chain recombines TRBV7-6 with TRBJ2-3, with 11 bases lining up with TRBD2. Germline CDR1 and CDR2: SGHVS and FNYEAQ. Trimming took 1 base from V and 4 from J; bases not matched to a gene: 1. This CDR3 spans 15 amino acids.

The chain has TRBV28 and TRBJ2-7, with TRBD1 as a possible D gene (5 bases). In germline, CDR1 is MDHEN, CDR2 SYDVKM. V dropped 7 bases and J dropped 2 bases, with 33 bases sitting between them. The CDR3 contains 20 residues. CDR3 sequence reads: CASIPVGAIRYKETPYEQYF. The DNA of the CDR3 is TGTGCCAGCATCCCAGTTGGGGCTATTCGGTATAAGGAAACACCCTACGAGCAGTACTTC. Based on the CDR3 plus reference TRBV28 and TRBJ2-7, the full variable domain is DVKVTQSSRYLVKRTGEKVFLECVQDMDHENMFWYRQDPGLGLRLIYFSYDVKMKEKGDIPEGYSVSREKKERFSLILESASTNQTSMYLCASIPVGAIRYKETPYEQYFGPGTRLTVT.